These T cell receptor beta chains were read from a single sample in a study of blood T cell repertoires in COVID-19. TCRdb's table, derived via immunoSEQ multiplex PCR, lists solely in-frame clones and lacks some. The sample includes more than 100,000 clones, around 85% of them seen just once. What was sequenced was peripheral blood. All receptors derive from a woman aged 45-59 years with acute or convalescent COVID-19. The conserved cysteine and the conserved F or W are not part of the CDR3 here. Clone size, where shown, is once, few, many, or a class for clones that have expanded.

TRBJ2-1	.	TRBV5-1	ASSLARGRRDEQF
TRBJ2-2	.	TRBV5-1	ASSFGSAGELF
TRBJ1-2	.	TRBV19	ASDRGEGGYT
TRBJ2-1	.	TRBV5-6	ASSFGQWGTRGQF
TRBJ2-7	.	TRBV9	ASSVRDFSYEQY
TRBJ2-3	.	TRBV6-4	ASSDSNIGGTDTQY
TRBJ1-5	.	TRBV30	AWSVGDDQPQH
TRBJ2-3	once	TRBV6-1	ASSERDSPRGTQY
TRBJ1-2	.	TRBV4-1	ASSSHGGGYT
TRBJ2-1	.	TRBV18	ASSPVPGGGAISYNEQF
TRBJ1-2	.	TRBV5-1	ASSLAGLAVVSGYT
TRBJ1-1	.	TRBV7-9	ASSLGRGLANTEAF
TRBJ2-1	.	TRBV5-5	ASSLVGGGAGEQF
TRBJ1-2	.	TRBV27	ASSLSGGTPYGYT
TRBJ1-6	.	TRBV7-8	ATKSGNQNSPLH
TRBJ1-6	many	TRBV19	ASSMTGNSPLH
TRBJ1-1	.	TRBV19	ASRGGSPNTEAF
TRBJ1-6	.	TRBV3-1/TRBV3-2	ASSPRTNKSPLH
TRBJ2-1	once	TRBV9	ASSVAQNNEQF
TRBJ1-1	.	TRBV28	ASSLSGTGVRNTEAF
TRBJ1-2	.	TRBV11-3	ASSLDWIGTGEPYGYT
TRBJ1-2	.	TRBV4-2	ASSRGREDYGYT
TRBJ2-7	.	TRBV5-1	ASSLAHKDRGRSYEQY
TRBJ1-6	once	TRBV5-1	ASTGTGTNSPLH
TRBJ2-3	.	TRBV12-3/TRBV12-4	ASSLPPSSQY
TRBJ1-4	.	TRBV6-5	ASGAGPNEKLF
TRBJ1-1	.	TRBV28	ASGGRTPNTEAF
TRBJ1-1	.	TRBV2	ASMSRGNTEAF
TRBJ1-5	.	TRBV12-3/TRBV12-4	ASRRDMNQPQH
TRBJ1-4	.	TRBV19	ASSAGIPNEKLF
TRBJ1-1	.	TRBV27	ASSLYGVQGQAF
TRBJ1-4	.	TRBV30	AWSVGGSNEKLF
TRBJ1-2	few	TRBV5-5	ASSLVMRAANYGYT
TRBJ1-6	.	TRBV9	ASSPRQGKGSPLH
TRBJ2-7	.	TRBV10-3	AISQDSSYEQY
TRBJ1-5	.	TRBV21-1	ASSSRRGSGNQPQH
TRBJ2-3	.	TRBV18	ASSPLAGHTQY
TRBJ2-1	.	TRBV2	ASRTGTSGLSEQF
TRBJ1-2	.	TRBV29-1	SVDQDRGNYGYT
TRBJ1-3	.	TRBV28	ASSTWGGVGNTIY
TRBJ2-1	once	TRBV19	ASSIGQGANEQF
TRBJ2-1	.	TRBV19	ASSVARALYNEQF
TRBJ2-7	.	TRBV24-1	ATEQGSPYEQY
TRBJ2-7	.	TRBV19	ASSTFRTGPSYEQY
TRBJ1-5	.	TRBV29-1	SVVLGQGFSNQPQH
TRBJ1-1	.	TRBV7-6	ASSPPGGTEAF